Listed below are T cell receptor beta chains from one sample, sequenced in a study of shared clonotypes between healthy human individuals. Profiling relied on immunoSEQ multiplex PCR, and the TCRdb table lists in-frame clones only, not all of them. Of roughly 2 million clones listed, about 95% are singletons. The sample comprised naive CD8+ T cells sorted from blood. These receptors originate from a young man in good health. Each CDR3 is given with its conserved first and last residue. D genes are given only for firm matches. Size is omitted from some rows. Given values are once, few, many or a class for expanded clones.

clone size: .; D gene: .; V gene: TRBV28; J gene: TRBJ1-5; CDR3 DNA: TGTGCCAGCAGTCCCAGGGGCTTTAGCAATCAGCCCCAGCATTTT; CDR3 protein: CASSPRGFSNQPQHF
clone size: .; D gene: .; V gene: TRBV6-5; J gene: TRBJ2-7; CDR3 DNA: TGTGCCAGCAGTTACCTGACAGACCCCGACGAGCAGTACTTC; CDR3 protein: CASSYLTDPDEQYF
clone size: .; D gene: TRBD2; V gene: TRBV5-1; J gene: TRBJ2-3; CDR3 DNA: TGCGCCAGCAGTTTTTTCCCCCTAGCGGGGATCACAGATACGCAGTATTTT; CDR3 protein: CASSFFPLAGITDTQYF
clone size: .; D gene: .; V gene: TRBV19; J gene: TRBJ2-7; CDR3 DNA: TGTGCCAGTAGTAAGGGTTTGGAGCAGTACTTC; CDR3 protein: CASSKGLEQYF
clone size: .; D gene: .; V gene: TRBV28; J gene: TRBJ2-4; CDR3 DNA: TGTGCCAGCAGCACTTACGAGGGGAACATTCAGTACTTC; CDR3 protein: CASSTYEGNIQYF
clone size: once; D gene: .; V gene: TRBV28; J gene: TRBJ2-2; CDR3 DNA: TGTGCCAGCAGTTTACGGGGAAACACCGGGGAGCTGTTTTTT; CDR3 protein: CASSLRGNTGELFF
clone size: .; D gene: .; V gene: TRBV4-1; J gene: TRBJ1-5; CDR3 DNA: TGCGCCAGCAGCCAAGATCCTGCGACAAAAGCTGGGTCCCAGCATTTT; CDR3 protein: CASSQDPATKAGSQHF
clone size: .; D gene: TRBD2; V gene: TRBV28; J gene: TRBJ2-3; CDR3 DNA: TGTGCCAGCAGTCCAGAGGGACTAGCGGTACACACAGATACGCAGTATTTT; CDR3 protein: CASSPEGLAVHTDTQYF
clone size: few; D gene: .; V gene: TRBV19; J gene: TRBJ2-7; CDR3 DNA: TGTGCCAGTAGTATCCGGGACGGCTCCTACGAGCAGTACTTC; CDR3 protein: CASSIRDGSYEQYF
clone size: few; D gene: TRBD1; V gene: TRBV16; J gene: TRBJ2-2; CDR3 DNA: TGTGCCAGCAGCTTGGGGACAGGGGGACACACCGGGGAGCTGTTTTTT; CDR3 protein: CASSLGTGGHTGELFF
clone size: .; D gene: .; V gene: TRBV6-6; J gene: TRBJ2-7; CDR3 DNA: TGTGCCAGCACCAAGGAGGGCTACGAGCAGTACTTC; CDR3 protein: CASTKEGYEQYF
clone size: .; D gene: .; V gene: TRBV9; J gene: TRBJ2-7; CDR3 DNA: TGTGCCAGCAGCGTAGATGAGGGTAACTACGAGCAGTACTTC; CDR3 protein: CASSVDEGNYEQYF
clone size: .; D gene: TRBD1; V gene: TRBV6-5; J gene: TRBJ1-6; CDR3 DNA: TGTGCCAGCAGTTACGCGCCGGGACAGGGAACACCCCTCCACTTT; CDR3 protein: CASSYAPGQGTPLHF
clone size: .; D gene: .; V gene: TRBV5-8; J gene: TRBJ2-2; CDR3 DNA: TGTGCCAGCAGCTTGGACGTGGGGAACACCGGGGAGCTGTTTTTT; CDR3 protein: CASSLDVGNTGELFF
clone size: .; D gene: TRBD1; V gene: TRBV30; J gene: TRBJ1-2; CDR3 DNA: TGTGCCTGGAGAGACAGGGTTCACTATGGCTACACCTTC; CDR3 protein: CAWRDRVHYGYTF
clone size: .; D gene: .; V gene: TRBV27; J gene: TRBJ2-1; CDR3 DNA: TGTGCCAGCAGTTTCGGGTCTTACAATGAGCAGTTCTTC; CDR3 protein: CASSFGSYNEQFF
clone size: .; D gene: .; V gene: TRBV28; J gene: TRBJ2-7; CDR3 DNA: TGTGCCAGCAGTTTCGAGGCTACCTACGAGCAGTACTTC; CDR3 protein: CASSFEATYEQYF
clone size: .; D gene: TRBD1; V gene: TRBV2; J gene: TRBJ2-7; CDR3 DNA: TGTGCCAGCAGGGAACAGGGGTCTAGTCTTCGGAACGAGCAGTACTTC; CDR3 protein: CASREQGSSLRNEQYF
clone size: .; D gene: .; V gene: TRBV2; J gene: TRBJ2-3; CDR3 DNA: TGTGCCAGCAGTGAGCGGGACGGCACAGATACGCAGTATTTT; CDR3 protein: CASSERDGTDTQYF
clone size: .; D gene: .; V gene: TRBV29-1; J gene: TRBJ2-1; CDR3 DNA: TGCAGCGTCTCGCCAGTCTGGGGGTACAATGAGCAGTTCTTC; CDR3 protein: CSVSPVWGYNEQFF
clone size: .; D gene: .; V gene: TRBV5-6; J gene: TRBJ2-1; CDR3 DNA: TGTGCCAGCAGCTTGGAGGGGTACGAGCAGTTCTTC; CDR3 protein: CASSLEGYEQFF
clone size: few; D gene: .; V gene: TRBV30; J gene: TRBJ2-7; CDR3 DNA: TGTGCCTCTGGCAGGGGAAGGGGGAACGAGCAGTACTTC; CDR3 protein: CASGRGRGNEQYF
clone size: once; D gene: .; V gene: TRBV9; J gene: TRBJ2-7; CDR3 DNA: TGTGCCAGCAGCGTTAAGGGGGAGCAGTACTTC; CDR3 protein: CASSVKGEQYF
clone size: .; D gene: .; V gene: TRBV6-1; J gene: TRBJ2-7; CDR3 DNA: TGTGCCAGCAGTGAAGGATTCGCCAGGCGTTACTACGAGCAGTACTTC; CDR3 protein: CASSEGFARRYYEQYF